This entry concerns a single T cell receptor (beta chain). No antigen is known for it. These data originate in a study of T-cell reconstitution after alpha-beta-depleted transplantation in children. Study conclusions and caveats: At day 60, the high TCRbeta diversity found in some patients originated from recipient T cells and thymic progenitors that had survived.

During its preparation, the TCRbeta library received unique molecular identifiers. Each CDR3 protein is one row after TCRdb ran MiXCR on the PCR reads. The table has some 460,000 distinct CDR3 sequences, around 15% seen once. The length of the CDR3 is 14 residues. V trimming: 4 bases; J trimming: 5 bases; junction bases outside the gene matches: 9. CDR1 is SQVTM and CDR2 is ANQGSEA in the germline V gene. The input for sequencing was PBMCs, mostly from graft donor cells, taken 360 days after TCRalphabeta/CD19-depleted stem cell transplant. The receptor's source is a boy younger than two who had a stem cell transplant for Wiskott-Aldrich syndrome, so the T cells may come from the graft donor. The rearrangement joins TRBV29-1 to TRBJ2-5; TRBD1 aligns across 8 bases. CDR3 loop: CSVVRTGKGETQYF. The CDR3 DNA reads TGCAGCGTTGTGAGGACAGGGAAAGGGGAGACCCAGTACTTC.